Here is one T cell receptor beta chain with its context. Its antigen is unknown. V was cut by 5 bases and J by 4 bases, with 12 bases left in between. The germline gives CDR1 MDHEN, CDR2 SYDVKM. This CDR3 region has 14 residues. The sample is drawn from a study of cytotoxic CD8 clonotypes in ibrutinib-treated CLL. Study in general: Included were roughly ten relapsed/refractory and approximately 15 treatment-naive patients, of whom some 17 were IGHV unmutated. Outcomes included around 25 partial and 2 complete responses; after median roughly six years, roughly 14 stayed remitted and about twelve progressed. Once treatment had gone on for a median of 12 months, range 6 to 36, response samples were drawn. Whole-study findings and limits: Clonality increased with ibrutinib response but returned toward baseline at progression.

Clones were sequenced by immunoSEQ multiplex PCR, and TCRdb holds only the in-frame ones, with some missing. The data hold 80,000 to 95,000 clones, with roughly 83% observed a single time. Specimen: PBMCs, collected after 12 months of ibrutinib treatment. The sequence was collected from a human donor with chronic lymphocytic leukemia. The chain joins TRBV28 to TRBJ1-3; TRBD1 is a possible D gene (6 bases). This CDR3 reads CASSPSGQGNTIYF. The CDR3 DNA reads TGTGCCAGCAGTCCATCTGGACAGGGAAACACCATATATTTT.